A selection of T cell receptor beta chains follows, all from one sample in a study of cytomegalovirus exposure and HLA in healthy donors. Produced via immunoSEQ multiplex PCR; TCRdb's table is partial and in-frame only. Of about 120,000 clones in the sample, around 77% were seen once. Source material: PBMCs. These receptors were taken from a man between 40 and 49 years old in good health and CMV-seropositive. Both conserved end residues are part of each CDR3. D genes are given only for firm matches. Only part of the rows carry a size: once, few, many, or a class if the clone is expanded.

>15|TRBD1|TRBJ1-5|NA|TRBV28
CASKKRTGGNQPQHF
TGTGCCAGCAAAAAGAGGACAGGGGGAAATCAGCCCCAGCATTTT
>17|TRBD1|TRBJ2-5|NA|TRBV19
CASSVGTGGMVGETQYF
TGTGCCAGTAGTGTCGGGACAGGGGGCATGGTTGGGGAGACCCAGTACTTC
>16|NA|TRBJ1-1|once|TRBV18
CASSPGGFVRDTEAFF
TGTGCCAGCTCACCAGGGGGGTTCGTAAGGGACACTGAAGCTTTCTTT
>15|NA|TRBJ1-4|NA|TRBV30
CACQLGQLAHEKLFF
TGTGCCTGCCAATTAGGACAGTTGGCCCATGAAAAACTGTTTTTT
>12|TRBD1|TRBJ1-5|few|TRBV28
CASKSGGQPQHF
TGTGCCAGCAAATCAGGGGGTCAGCCCCAGCATTTT
>14|TRBD1|TRBJ2-7|NA|TRBV19
CATTKDRGTYEQYF
TGTGCCACCACGAAGGACAGGGGGACCTACGAGCAGTACTTC
>15|NA|TRBJ1-5|NA|TRBV5-1
CASSPLQGSNQPQHF
TGCGCCAGCAGCCCTTTACAGGGTAGCAATCAGCCCCAGCATTTT
>12|NA|TRBJ1-2|NA|TRBV27
CATLGGSYGYTF
TGTGCCACTCTCGGGGGTAGCTATGGCTACACCTTC
>13|NA|TRBJ1-6|NA|TRBV28
CASSSDIYPPLHF
TGTGCCAGCAGTTCCGACATTTACCCACCCCTCCACTTT
>18|TRBD2|TRBJ2-2|NA|TRBV28
CASSFVAAGPSNTGELFF
TGTGCCAGCAGTTTTGTGGCAGCGGGACCGTCAAACACCGGGGAGCTGTTTTTT
>16|TRBD1|TRBJ1-2|NA|TRBV5-1
CASSLAGGGYDYGYTF
TGCGCCAGCAGCTTGGCAGGGGGCGGCTATGACTATGGCTACACCTTC
>13|NA|TRBJ1-3|NA|TRBV5-8
CASSLAGRNTIYF
TGTGCCAGCAGCTTGGCAGGGAGAAACACCATATATTTT
>15|NA|TRBJ1-2|NA|TRBV10-3
CAISVGQGSNYGYTF
TGTGCCATCAGTGTAGGGCAGGGGTCTAACTATGGCTACACCTTC
>15|TRBD1|TRBJ1-1|NA|TRBV28
CASSLPTGGLPEAFF
TGTGCCAGCAGTTTACCTACAGGGGGGTTACCTGAAGCTTTCTTT
>15|TRBD1|TRBJ2-2|NA|TRBV11-3
CASSSRTGGTGELFF
TGTGCCAGCAGCTCCCGGACAGGGGGCACCGGGGAGCTGTTTTTT
>15|NA|TRBJ2-7|NA|TRBV9
CASSVDPTRRGEQYF
TGTGCCAGCAGCGTAGACCCGACCCGCCGGGGCGAGCAGTACTTC
>18|NA|TRBJ2-3|NA|TRBV5-1
CASSLEIRPGLNTDTQYF
TGCGCCAGCAGCTTGGAAATTCGACCGGGTCTCAACACAGATACGCAGTATTTT
>13|NA|TRBJ1-2|NA|TRBV9
CASSPRRFYGYTF
TGTGCCAGCAGCCCCCGGAGGTTCTATGGCTACACCTTC
>14|TRBD1|TRBJ1-5|once|TRBV27
CASSVRTGSQPQHF
TGTGCCAGCAGTGTTAGGACAGGGAGTCAGCCCCAGCATTTT
>19|NA|TRBJ1-1|NA|TRBV4-2
CASSQDSLTHPQGNTEAFF
TGTGCCAGCAGCCAAGATAGCCTGACCCACCCACAGGGGAACACTGAAGCTTTCTTT
>14|NA|TRBJ2-7|NA|TRBV28
CASIQPGSSYEQYF
TGTGCCAGCATACAACCGGGGAGCTCCTACGAGCAGTACTTC
>16|TRBD2|TRBJ2-5|NA|TRBV28
CASSLASGGAIETQYF
TGTGCCAGCAGCCTAGCTAGCGGGGGGGCGATAGAGACCCAGTACTTC
>14|NA|TRBJ2-7|NA|TRBV19
CASSIAGRGYEQYF
TGTGCCAGTAGTATAGCGGGCAGGGGCTACGAGCAGTACTTC
>17|TRBD1|TRBJ2-3|NA|TRBV7-9
CASSELQGATGTDTQYF
TGTGCCAGCAGCGAACTCCAGGGGGCTACTGGCACAGATACGCAGTATTTT
>14|TRBD2|TRBJ2-7|NA|TRBV14
CASSPGGRTYEQYF
TGTGCCAGCAGCCCGGGAGGGAGGACCTACGAGCAGTACTTC
>14|TRBD1|TRBJ2-3|NA|TRBV6-1
CASSEMTGLDTQYF
TGTGCCAGCAGTGAAATGACAGGGCTAGATACGCAGTATTTT
>14|NA|TRBJ2-7|NA|TRBV6-1
CASSGRAHSYEQYF
TGTGCCAGCAGTGGGAGGGCGCACTCCTACGAGCAGTACTTC
>15|TRBD2|TRBJ2-7|NA|TRBV18
CASFTTSSGHYEQYF
TGTGCCAGCTTCACTACGTCTAGCGGACACTACGAGCAGTACTTC
>16|TRBD2|TRBJ2-1|NA|TRBV19
CASSILFTSGVGEQFF
TGTGCCAGTAGTATTCTTTTCACTAGCGGGGTCGGTGAGCAGTTCTTC
>15|TRBD1|TRBJ2-5|NA|TRBV9
CASSDGTGVQETQYF
TGTGCCAGCAGCGACGGGACAGGGGTCCAAGAGACCCAGTACTTC
>17|NA|TRBJ2-6|once|TRBV15
CATSRGIQGTGANVLTF
TGTGCCACCAGCAGAGGAATCCAGGGGACAGGGGCCAACGTCCTGACTTTC
>14|NA|TRBJ2-5|NA|TRBV18
CASSPKGSGETQYF
TGTGCCAGCTCACCAAAAGGGAGTGGGGAGACCCAGTACTTC